This T cell receptor delta chain is from a study of Vδ1+ human thymocytes. Germline V lookup: CDR1 TSWWSYY, CDR2 QGS. There are 21 residues in the CDR3. Trimming pared 2 bases from V and 0 bases from J, leaving 28 bases between. The template was reverse-transcribed extracted RNA. Pooled V-gene forward primers with one constant-region reverse primer generated the CDR3 amplicons by multiplex PCR. TCRdb reanalyzed the multiplex PCR reads using CATT. Of 23,000 or so delta-chain clones in the sample, 29% were seen once. This clone is medium-sized within its sample. Its specificity is not known. Other DNA sequences in the same sample also yield this CDR3. Points from the study as a whole: Highly polyclonal TRG and TRD repertoires with Gaussian CDR3 length distributions appeared in thymus.

This TCR derives from a boy under three years old who had congenital heart surgery. Sequenced input: Vdelta1+ gamma-delta thymocytes from the thymus. Subset described: FACS-sorted CD3+ TCRalphabeta- TCRVdelta1+ TCRVdelta2- thymocytes. V and J are TRDV1 and TRDJ1; weak D call: TRDD2 (9 bases). CDR3 amino acids: CALGEYAFLLPLGEYTDKLIF. As DNA, the CDR3 is TGTGCTCTTGGGGAATACGCCTTCCTACTCCCCCTGGGGGAATACACCGATAAACTCATCTTT.